The 2 T cell receptor beta chains listed next were all sequenced from one sample in a study of T cell changes during pregnancy in multiple sclerosis. Method: immunoSEQ multiplex PCR; TCRdb's copy keeps in-frame clones and lacks some. The table has roughly 39,000 clones, 91% seen once. The specimen was CD8+ T cells from peripheral blood mononuclear cells, collected after pregnancy. The receptors originated from a female donor with multiple sclerosis, enrolled in a pregnancy study.

The V call is TRBV30, the J call TRBJ2-1; D unclear. From germline, CDR1 is GTSNPN and CDR2 SVGIG (reference sequence). The CDR3 is made up of 13 amino acids. V gave up 2 bases and J gave up 5 bases, with 10 bases separating them. CDR3 bases: TGTGCCTGGAGTCAGGCCAATCACAATGAGCAGTTCTTC. Translating it yields CAWSQANHNEQFF.

In its sample, this clone was seen once. The chain joins TRBV4-1 to TRBJ1-6; D might be TRBD1 (6 bases). Germline loops: CDR1 MGHRA, CDR2 YSYEKL. Trimming pared 2 bases from V and 7 bases from J, leaving 15 bases between. This CDR3 has 16 amino acids. CDR3: CASSQSRTAYNSPLHF. The CDR3 bases are TGCGCCAGCAGCCAAAGTAGGACAGCTTACAATTCACCCCTCCACTTT.